The entry that follows covers one TCR beta chain sequence. In the study's own analysis: For nucleated cells, counts were estimated from reference gene primer amplification. Produced via immunoSEQ multiplex PCR; TCRdb's table is partial and in-frame only. V and J calls and clone size are as listed in that table; D and trimming were resolved from the DNA. The sample lists 95,000 to 150,000 clones; under 80% were seen once. The source of the sample is a study of blood T cell repertoires in COVID-19. Turning to the study itself: Italy, Spain and the United States were the sources of the convalescent and acute COVID-19 samples.

The source is an older man with acute or convalescent COVID-19. The sequencing sample was made of peripheral blood.

This CDR3 reads CASSQGLDRGPSNSPLHF. DNA for the CDR3: TGCGCCAGCAGCCAAGGTCTGGACAGGGGGCCCTCGAATTCACCCCTCCACTTT. V is TRBV4-1 and J is TRBJ1-6, with 11 bases aligning to TRBD1. The length of the CDR3 is 18 residues. The V gene's germline CDR1 is MGHRA and CDR2 YSYEKL. The V and J ends lost 1 base and 7 bases, in that order; junction bases with no gene match: 9.